The 25 T cell receptor beta chains below were found in one sample sequenced in a study of blood T cell repertoires in COVID-19. Sequencing used immunoSEQ multiplex PCR; TCRdb keeps in-frame clones, though not all of them. Of about 61,000 clones listed, around four fifths were seen once; the top ten hold roughly 5.5%. Sequenced sample: peripheral blood. All receptors come from a man aged 65 to 79 with acute or convalescent COVID-19.

The rearrangement uses TRBV29-1 and TRBJ1-1; D gene uncertain. Looked up from germline, CDR1 is SQVTM and CDR2 is ANQGSEA. The length of the CDR3 is 12 residues. V lost 7 bases to trimming and J lost 6 bases, with 15 bases between them. DNA for the CDR3: TGCAGCGCACACGGGTATGGTGCTGAAGCTTTCTTT. It is translated as CSAHGYGAEAFF.

The V gene is TRBV5-6, the J gene TRBJ1-2, with TRBD1 matching over 9 bases. The CDR3 is 16 residues long. The ends lost 0 bases at V and 4 bases at J; junction bases unmatched: 7. Per the germline V gene, CDR1 is SGHDT and CDR2 is YYEEEE. The CDR3 spells CASSLVLGTGFYGYTF. The CDR3 DNA is TGTGCCAGCAGCTTGGTCTTAGGGACAGGGTTCTATGGCTACACCTTC.

The chain carries TRBV7-2 and TRBJ2-5; possibly TRBD2 for D (6 bases). Trimming removed 0 bases from V and 0 bases from J, with 8 bases in between. The CDR3 has 15 residues. Germline V gives CDR1 SGHTA, CDR2 FQGNSA. This chain's CDR3 is CASSLAWTNQETQYF. In nucleotides, the CDR3 is TGTGCCAGCAGCTTAGCATGGACTAACCAAGAGACCCAGTACTTC.

The chain recombines TRBV28 with TRBJ2-1, with 9 nucleotides matching TRBD2. Per the germline V gene, CDR1 is MDHEN and CDR2 is SYDVKM. The CDR3 is 15 amino acids. With V trimmed by 5 bases and J by 8 bases, 10 bases remained unmatched. Here the CDR3 reads CASSPLGLAGDEQFF. CDR3 in DNA: TGTGCCAGCAGTCCCTTGGGACTAGCTGGTGATGAGCAGTTCTTC.

The genes are TRBV9 and TRBJ1-6; no definite D call. CDR1 SGDLS and CDR2 YYNGEE come from the germline V gene. The CDR3 totals 13 residues. The V end was cut by 4 bases, the J end by 7 bases, with 9 bases between. The CDR3 region is CASSPSPNSPLHF. In DNA form, the CDR3 reads TGTGCCAGCAGCCCAAGCCCGAATTCACCCCTCCACTTT.

This chain connects TRBV11-1 to TRBJ1-1; unclear D gene. The germline V gene has CDR1 SGHAT and CDR2 FQDESV (reference sequence). The ends were cut back, 3 bases at V and 3 bases at J, with 8 bases in the middle. The length of the CDR3 is 13 residues. The CDR3, as DNA: TGTGCCAGCAGCTTCGGTCGGGACACTGAAGCTTTCTTT. Its protein product is CASSFGRDTEAFF.

This clone was seen more than once but under ten times. This sequence joins TRBV20-1 and TRBJ2-7; no definite D call. The CDR3 loop spans 11 amino acids. V lost 6 bases and J lost 4, with 10 bases in between. Germline V lookup: CDR1 DFQATT, CDR2 SNEGSKA (reference sequence). CDR3 bases: TGCAGTGCCCCTTTTCAGTACGAGCAGTACTTC. Protein: CSAPFQYEQYF.

The rearrangement uses TRBV7-9 and TRBJ1-2, with D possibly matching TRBD1 (6 bases). Germline CDR1 and CDR2: SEHNR and FQNEAQ (reference sequence). V lost 4 bases and J lost 4, with 16 bases in between. The CDR3 totals 15 residues. The CDR3 DNA follows: TGTGCCAGCAGCTCGGAAGCAGGGGCGAGCTATGGCTACACCTTC. Protein product: CASSSEAGASYGYTF.

The genes are TRBV13 and TRBJ2-7; D unclear. V was cut by 0 bases and J by 2 bases, with 5 bases left in between. This CDR3 has 13 residues. Germline-derived CDR1 and CDR2 are PRHDT and FYEKMQ (reference sequence). The CDR3: CASSLGYAYEQYF. DNA of the CDR3: TGTGCCAGCAGCTTAGGATATGCCTACGAGCAGTACTTC.

The chain is built from TRBV7-2 and TRBJ1-1, with 8 bases aligning to TRBD1. The CDR3 covers 14 residues. The ends lost 1 base at V and 3 bases at J; junction bases unmatched: 1. Germline CDR1 reads SGHTA; CDR2 reads FQGNSA. For the CDR3, the DNA is TGTGCCAGCAGCTTAGGGACAGGGTACACTGAAGCTTTCTTT. Protein sequence: CASSLGTGYTEAFF. The full variable domain, completed using reference TRBV7-2 and TRBJ1-1, is GAGVSQSPSNKVTEKGKDVELRCDPISGHTALYWYRQSLGQGLEFLIYFQGNSAPDKSGLPSDRFSAERTGGSVSTLTIQRTQQEDSAVYLCASSLGTGYTEAFFGQGTRLTVV.

V gene TRBV5-1 combines with J gene TRBJ1-1; no definite D call. The CDR3 is 14 residues long. Germline CDR1 SGHRS, CDR2 YFSETQ. The germline V and J ends were trimmed by 4 bases and 2 bases, with 12 bases remaining between them. CDR3 protein: CASSLFSGNTEAFF. The DNA of the CDR3 is TGCGCCAGCAGCCTCTTTTCGGGAAACACTGAAGCTTTCTTT.

CDR3 DNA: TGTGCCAGTAGTATGTACGGAAAGAGGATTAACTATGGCTACACCTTC. It specifies CASSMYGKRINYGYTF. The V gene is TRBV19, the J gene TRBJ1-2; D unclear. The CDR3 is 16 amino acids. Per germline, CDR1 LNHDA and CDR2 SQIVND (reference sequence). The germline V and J ends were trimmed by 3 bases and 1 base, with 15 bases remaining between them.

The genes are TRBV7-2 and TRBJ2-1; 7 bases align to TRBD1. Germline loops: CDR1 SGHTA, CDR2 FQGNSA. The V and J ends lost 4 bases and 2 bases, in that order; junction bases with no gene match: 5. CDR3 length equals 15 residues. CDR3 in amino acids: CASSSPGQPYNEQFF. DNA for the CDR3: TGTGCCAGCAGCTCTCCGGGACAGCCCTACAATGAGCAGTTCTTC.

V and J are TRBV10-3 and TRBJ1-1; maybe TRBD1 (6 bases). Trimming removed 6 bases from V and 0 bases from J, with 11 bases in between. Germline CDR1 and CDR2: ENHRY and SYGVKD. This CDR3 is built from 14 residues. The CDR3 is CAISQGGMNTEAFF. Written as DNA, the CDR3 is TGTGCCATCAGCCAAGGGGGTATGAACACTGAAGCTTTCTTT.

The chain combines TRBV10-2 with TRBJ2-4; TRBD1 matches at 9 bases. V lost 5 bases to trimming and J lost 14 bases; unmatched junction nucleotides: 7. This CDR3 has 12 residues. Germline values: CDR1 WSHSY, CDR2 SAAADI. CDR3 in DNA: TGCGCCAGCAGTCCCGGGACAGGGATAGAGTACTTC. It is translated as CASSPGTGIEYF.

DNA for the CDR3: TGTGCCAGCCGCTCCCCTCTAGCAGGGGAAATCTACAATGAGCAGTTCTTC. This sequence encodes CASRSPLAGEIYNEQFF. The chain couples TRBV11-2 to TRBJ2-1; a weak D match, TRBD1 (6 bases). CDR3 size: 17 residues. The V and J ends lost 8 bases and 3 bases respectively, with 23 bases between them. Germline assignment: CDR1 SGHAT and CDR2 FQNNGV.

This chain links TRBV5-1 with TRBJ1-4; TRBD1 aligns across 7 bases. Germline V lookup: CDR1 SGHRS, CDR2 YFSETQ. J lost 8 bases, V lost 1 base, and 2 bases had no gene match. CDR3 size: 13 residues. This CDR3 reads CASSLLGQEKLFF. CDR3 nucleotide sequence: TGCGCCAGCAGCTTGCTGGGACAGGAAAAACTGTTTTTT.

This clone has a single count. Within the sample, other DNA sequences also encode this same CDR3. The V and J genes are TRBV15 and TRBJ2-5; D gene unclear. Germline V gene data show CDR1 as LNHNV and CDR2 as YYDKDF (reference sequence). The CDR3 sequence is 14 residues long. Trimming removed 0 bases from V and 5 bases from J, with 10 bases in between. In DNA form, the CDR3 reads TGTGCCACCAGCAGAGATGGCGGTTGGGAGACCCAGTACTTC. Residues: CATSRDGGWETQYF.

The chain recombines TRBV5-4 with TRBJ1-2, with 7 bases matching TRBD1. Trimming at V came to 4 bases and at J to 6 bases, leaving 15 bases not matched to a gene. The CDR3 is 16 amino acids. Germline V CDR1 and CDR2: SGHNT, YYREEE (reference sequence). CDR3 coding DNA: TGTGCCAGCAGCCAGGGACAGAACTCCTTTCCGGATGGCTACACCTTC. Its protein is CASSQGQNSFPDGYTF.

This chain joins TRBV5-1 and TRBJ2-1; 7 nucleotides line up with TRBD2. The V segment lost 0 bases and the J segment 12 bases; nucleotides outside the gene matches: 9. CDR1 is SGHRS, CDR2 YFSETQ, per germline. The CDR3 runs 14 residues. The CDR3 sequence is CASSLAHRGGPQFF. The CDR3 DNA reads TGCGCCAGCAGCTTGGCACATAGGGGAGGGCCGCAGTTCTTC.

This chain connects TRBV4-2 to TRBJ2-7, with 12 bases fitting TRBD2. Germline V gives CDR1 LGHNA, CDR2 YNFKEQ. V lost 0 bases to trimming and J lost 0 bases; unmatched junction nucleotides: 6. The CDR3 loop spans 18 amino acids. The CDR3 DNA is TGTGCCAGCAGCCAAGATGAACTAGCGGGGGGCTACTCCTACGAGCAGTACTTC. It encodes CASSQDELAGGYSYEQYF.

In its sample, this clone was seen a few times. The genes are TRBV12-3 or TRBV12-4 and TRBJ2-4; D gene ambiguous. Trimming took off 3 bases at V and 8 bases at J, with 11 bases between the two ends. The length of the CDR3 is 13 residues. CDR3 protein: CASSFWQADIQYF. CDR3 bases: TGTGCCAGCAGTTTTTGGCAGGCTGACATTCAGTACTTC.

The genes are TRBV6-4 and TRBJ1-2, with a weak D call TRBD1 (5 bases). The V gene's germline CDR1 is MRHNA and CDR2 SNTAGT. V shed 3 bases and J shed 4 bases, with 9 bases lying between them. This CDR3 has 13 residues. The CDR3 DNA reads as TGTGCCAGCAGTGATGGGGCAGCCTATGGCTACACCTTC. It specifies CASSDGAAYGYTF.

In regard to this clone: The germline gene is not matched at one end of the junction; a read error may be the cause. The V gene is TRBV20-1, the J gene TRBJ1-4; the D gene is possibly TRBD1 (5 bases). Germline loops: CDR1 DFQATT, CDR2 SNEGSKA (reference sequence). The CDR3 is 10 amino acids. DNA of the CDR3: TGCAGTGCTACCGGGGGACCTATGCTTTTT. Amino acid sequence: CSATGGPMLF.

The chain links TRBV6-5 to TRBJ1-1, with TRBD1 as a possible D gene (6 bases). Germline loops: CDR1 MNHEY, CDR2 SVGAGI. Trimming removed 4 bases at V and 1 base at J, with 10 bases between. This CDR3 spans 14 amino acids. CDR3 sequence: CASSFDRTNTEAFF. The CDR3 nucleotides are TGTGCCAGCAGTTTTGACAGGACGAACACTGAAGCTTTCTTT.